The 10 T cell receptor beta chains listed next were all sequenced from one sample in a study of identical twins. TCRdb re-derived calls from the 5' RACE reads in MiXCR, one entry per CDR3 protein. The data hold more than 600,000 distinct CDR3 sequences, with roughly 18% observed a single time. These same records also appear under a second study, on T cells expressing NK-cell markers.

The sequenced material came from PBMCs. Source of these receptors: a woman between 18 and 30 years old in good health.

The genes are TRBV5-1 and TRBJ2-1; 9 bases align to TRBD2. The junction had 20 bases not matched to a gene; V was cut back by 4 bases and J by 0 bases. This CDR3 has 21 residues. Looked up from germline, CDR1 is SGHRS and CDR2 is YFSETQ. CDR3 coding DNA: TGCGCCAGCAGCCCCGACCGACCCAGGCTAGCGGGGCAGAGCTCCTACAATGAGCAGTTCTTC. Its translation is CASSPDRPRLAGQSSYNEQFF.

The rearrangement joins TRBV5-1 to TRBJ2-2; 7 bases are shared with TRBD1. The length of the CDR3 is 16 residues. Trimming took 5 bases from V and 7 from J; bases not matched to a gene: 14. Germline CDR1 SGHRS, CDR2 YFSETQ. The CDR3 loop is CASSLGQELRGGELFF. In DNA, the CDR3 is TGCGCCAGCAGTCTCGGACAGGAGTTACGCGGCGGGGAGCTGTTTTTT.

This clonotype was seen a handful of times. The gene calls are TRBV10-3 and TRBJ1-2; tentative D call: TRBD1 (6 bases). V lost 9 bases to trimming and J lost 5 bases, with 16 bases between them. In germline, CDR1 is ENHRY, CDR2 SYGVKD. The CDR3 runs 13 residues. For the CDR3, the DNA is TGTGCCATGTCCGGGACACCTGTTTATGGCTACACCTTC. This gives the protein CAMSGTPVYGYTF.

This clonotype was counted ten times or more. The V and J genes are TRBV28 and TRBJ2-1, with 7 nucleotides matching TRBD1. The germline gives CDR1 MDHEN, CDR2 SYDVKM. With 7 bases clipped from V and 5 bases from J, the junction kept 11 bases outside the gene matches. CDR3 length: 15 amino acids. CDR3 in amino acids: CASTPSGTADNEQFF. CDR3 nucleotide sequence: TGTGCCAGCACCCCCTCGGGGACAGCAGACAATGAGCAGTTCTTC.

This chain connects TRBV18 to TRBJ2-7; 10 bases agree with TRBD2. After removal of 5 bases from V and 5 bases from J, the junction contained 9 bases not matched to a gene. CDR1 and CDR2 from the germline V gene are KGHSH and LQKENI. This CDR3 comprises 15 residues. This CDR3 is CASSELAGDSDEQYF. CDR3 coding DNA: TGTGCCAGCTCAGAGCTAGCGGGAGATAGCGACGAGCAGTACTTC.

V and J are TRBV6-2 or TRBV6-3 and TRBJ2-1; D is perhaps TRBD2 (6 bases). V lost 5 bases to trimming and J lost 4 bases, with 15 bases between them. This CDR3 spans 15 amino acids. Germline CDR1 MNHEY, CDR2 SVGEGT. This CDR3 is CASSTRDWIYNEQFF. The CDR3 coding sequence is TGTGCCAGCAGTACCCGGGACTGGATATACAATGAGCAGTTCTTC.

The V gene is TRBV18, the J gene TRBJ2-1; 9 positions agree with TRBD1. This CDR3 is built from 15 residues. Germline CDR1 is KGHSH and CDR2 is LQKENI. The J segment lost 4 bases and the V segment lost 5 bases, leaving 6 bases of the junction unmatched. CDR3 region: CASSYGQGLYNEQFF. CDR3 bases: TGTGCCAGCTCATACGGACAGGGGCTTTACAATGAGCAGTTCTTC.

This clonotype was observed a few times. The rearrangement joins TRBV7-3 to TRBJ2-2, with D maybe TRBD2 (5 bases). The CDR3 loop spans 14 amino acids. Germline V gene lookup returns CDR1 SGHTA and CDR2 FQGTGA. V dropped 5 bases and J dropped 5 bases, with 12 bases sitting between them. In nucleotides, the CDR3 is TGTGCCAGCAGCCGACCCGAGGGAACCGGGGAGCTGTTTTTT. This codes for CASSRPEGTGELFF.

This clonotype was seen a few times. The chain uses TRBV18 and TRBJ2-7; TRBD1 matches 7 bases. Germline trimming cut 3 bases from V and 2 bases from J; bases unmatched to any gene: 7. In germline, CDR1 is KGHSH, CDR2 LQKENI. This CDR3 is built from 15 residues. CDR3 sequence: CASSPRQGSAYEQYF. The DNA of the CDR3 is TGTGCCAGCTCACCGAGACAGGGATCGGCCTACGAGCAGTACTTC.

This clonotype was observed a few times. The V gene is TRBV7-9, the J gene TRBJ2-7, with D unclear. CDR3 length: 12 residues. Germline V gene sequence: CDR1 SEHNR, CDR2 FQNEAQ (reference sequence). V lost 2 bases and J 6 bases, leaving 8 bases between the germline ends. Written as DNA, the CDR3 is TGTGCCAGCAGCTTATTCAGCACCGAGCAGTACTTC. The encoded protein is CASSLFSTEQYF.